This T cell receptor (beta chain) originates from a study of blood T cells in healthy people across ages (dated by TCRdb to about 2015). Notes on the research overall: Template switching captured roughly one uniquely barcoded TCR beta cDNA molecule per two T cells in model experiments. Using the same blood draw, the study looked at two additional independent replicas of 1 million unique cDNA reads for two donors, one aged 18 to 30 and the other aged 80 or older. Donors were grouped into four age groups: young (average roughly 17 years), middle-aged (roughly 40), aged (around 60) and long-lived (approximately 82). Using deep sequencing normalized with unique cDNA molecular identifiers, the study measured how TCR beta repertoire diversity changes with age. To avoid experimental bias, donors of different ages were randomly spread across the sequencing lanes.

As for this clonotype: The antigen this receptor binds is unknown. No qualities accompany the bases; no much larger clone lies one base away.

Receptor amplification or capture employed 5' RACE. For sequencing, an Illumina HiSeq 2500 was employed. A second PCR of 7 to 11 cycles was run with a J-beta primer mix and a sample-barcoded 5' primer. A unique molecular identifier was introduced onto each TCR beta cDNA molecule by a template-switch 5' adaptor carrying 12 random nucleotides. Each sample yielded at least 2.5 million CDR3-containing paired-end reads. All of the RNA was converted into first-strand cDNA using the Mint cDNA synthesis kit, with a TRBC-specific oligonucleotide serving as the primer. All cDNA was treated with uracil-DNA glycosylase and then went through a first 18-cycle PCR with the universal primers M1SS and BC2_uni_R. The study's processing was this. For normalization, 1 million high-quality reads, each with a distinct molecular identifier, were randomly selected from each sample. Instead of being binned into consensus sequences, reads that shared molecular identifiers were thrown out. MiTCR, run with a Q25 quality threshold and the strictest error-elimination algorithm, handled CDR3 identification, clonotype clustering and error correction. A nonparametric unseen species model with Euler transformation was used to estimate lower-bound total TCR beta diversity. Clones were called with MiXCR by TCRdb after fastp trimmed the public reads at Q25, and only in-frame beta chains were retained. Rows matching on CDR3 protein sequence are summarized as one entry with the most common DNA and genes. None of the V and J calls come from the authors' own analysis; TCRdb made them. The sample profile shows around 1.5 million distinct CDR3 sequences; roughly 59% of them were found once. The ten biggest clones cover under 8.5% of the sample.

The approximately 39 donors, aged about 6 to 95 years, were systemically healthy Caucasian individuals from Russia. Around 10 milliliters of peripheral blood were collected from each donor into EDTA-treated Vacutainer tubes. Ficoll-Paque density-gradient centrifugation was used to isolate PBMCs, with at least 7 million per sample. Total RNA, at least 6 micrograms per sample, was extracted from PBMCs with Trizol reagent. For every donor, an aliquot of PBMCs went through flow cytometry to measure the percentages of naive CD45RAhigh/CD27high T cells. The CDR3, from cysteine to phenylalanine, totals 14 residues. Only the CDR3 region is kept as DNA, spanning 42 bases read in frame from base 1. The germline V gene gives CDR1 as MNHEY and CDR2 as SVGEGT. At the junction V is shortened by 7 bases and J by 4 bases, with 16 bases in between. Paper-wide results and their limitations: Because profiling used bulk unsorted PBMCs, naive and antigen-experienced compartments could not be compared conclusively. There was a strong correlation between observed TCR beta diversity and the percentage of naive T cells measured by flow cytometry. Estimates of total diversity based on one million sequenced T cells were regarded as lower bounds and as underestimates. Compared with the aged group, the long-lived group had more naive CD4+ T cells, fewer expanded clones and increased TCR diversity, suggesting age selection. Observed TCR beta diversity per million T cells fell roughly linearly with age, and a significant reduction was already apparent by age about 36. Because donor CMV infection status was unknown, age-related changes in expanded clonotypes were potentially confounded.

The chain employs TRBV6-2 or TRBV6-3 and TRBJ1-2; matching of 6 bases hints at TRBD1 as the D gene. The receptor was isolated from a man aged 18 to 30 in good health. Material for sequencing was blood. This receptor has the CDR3 CASTRQDRFYGYTF. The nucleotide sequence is TGTGCCAGCACCCGACAGGACCGCTTCTATGGCTACACCTTC.